This TCR beta chain came from a study of OX40 agonist ivuxolimab in advanced cancers. On this clone: Antigen unknown.

Per the germline V gene, CDR1 is SGHRS and CDR2 is YFSETQ. This CDR3 is built from 15 residues. V gave up 1 base and J gave up 2 bases, with 12 bases separating them. Measured with immunoSEQ multiplex PCR; TCRdb has only the in-frame clones, and not every one. The repertoire holds tens of thousands of clones, 92% seen once, with roughly 10% in the top ten. Regarding the study as a whole: Also showing low normalized T-cell clonal expansion were some of the nonresponders.

The material sequenced was CD4+ or CD8+ T cells sorted from blood, taken in a trial of the OX40 agonist ivuxolimab. J is TRBJ1-1 and V is TRBV5-1; D gene unclear. The clonotype was recovered from an adult with an advanced solid tumor such as melanoma, head and neck, liver or kidney cancer. The CDR3: CASSLLGPTNTEAFF. CDR3 DNA sequence: TGCGCCAGCAGCTTGCTAGGACCTACTAACACTGAAGCTTTCTTT.